The 21 T cell receptor beta chains given below trace back to one sample, sequenced in a study of OX40 agonist ivuxolimab in advanced cancers. Receptor libraries were prepared by the immunoSEQ multiplex PCR assay. In TCRdb, the immuneACCESS table is reduced to in-frame sequences with V and J assigned. These tables do not hold every clone; where another copy was compared, an unresolved V gene accounts for under half, and the others remain unexplained. The sample yields some 120,000 clones; around 90% were counted once. In total, the top ten clones hold under 0.9% of the sample. The specimen was CD4+ or CD8+ T cells sorted from blood, collected in a trial of the OX40 agonist ivuxolimab. The receptors derive from an adult with an advanced solid tumor such as melanoma, head and neck, liver or kidney cancer.

The chain uses TRBV6-5 and TRBJ2-5; D is unclear. V lost 2 bases and J lost 5, with 12 bases in between. Germline values: CDR1 MNHEY, CDR2 SVGAGI. CDR3 length equals 14 residues. The CDR3 bases are TGTGCCAGCAGTTACGGCGTGGGGTTTGAGACCCAGTACTTC. As protein: CASSYGVGFETQYF.

The chain recombines TRBV7-2 with TRBJ1-5; D call uncertain. CDR3 length: 14 residues. V was cut by 1 base and J by 1 base, with 5 bases left in between. Germline loops: CDR1 SGHTA, CDR2 FQGNSA. CDR3 residues: CASSLGHSNQPQHF. The CDR3 region has the DNA TGTGCCAGCAGCTTAGGTCACAGCAATCAGCCCCAGCATTTT. Based on the CDR3 plus reference TRBV7-2 and TRBJ1-5, the full variable domain is GAGVSQSPSNKVTEKGKDVELRCDPISGHTALYWYRQSLGQGLEFLIYFQGNSAPDKSGLPSDRFSAERTGGSVSTLTIQRTQQEDSAVYLCASSLGHSNQPQHFGDGTRLSIL.

The gene calls are TRBV5-1 and TRBJ1-2, with TRBD1 matching over 9 bases. CDR1 is SGHRS and CDR2 is YFSETQ in the germline V gene. The junction had 3 bases not matched to a gene; V was cut back by 0 bases and J by 6 bases. The CDR3 sequence is 14 residues long. In DNA form, the CDR3 reads TGCGCCAGCAGCTTGGTACAGGGGGCGAATGGCTACACCTTC. This sequence encodes CASSLVQGANGYTF.

This chain joins TRBV19 and TRBJ2-7, with unresolved D. Germline values: CDR1 LNHDA, CDR2 SQIVND (reference sequence). The V end was cut by 0 bases, the J end by 9 bases, with 18 bases between. The CDR3 contains 15 residues. The CDR3 protein is CASSIDLAWVERQYF. In nucleotides, the CDR3 is TGTGCCAGTAGTATAGATCTCGCCTGGGTCGAGCGGCAGTACTTC.

This clone was found a few times. The CDR3 nucleotides read TGTGCCATCAGTGAGGGGATTGGCTACACCTTC. It codes for CAISEGIGYTF. The chain joins TRBV10-3 to TRBJ1-2; D call uncertain. Per the germline V gene, CDR1 is ENHRY and CDR2 is SYGVKD. The germline V and J ends were trimmed by 2 bases and 7 bases, with 5 bases remaining between them. The CDR3 totals 11 residues.

The V and J genes are TRBV18 and TRBJ1-2, with TRBD1 identical over 7 bases. J was trimmed by 2 bases and V by 3 bases; bases with no gene match: 6. This CDR3 spans 15 amino acids. Germline V gene data show CDR1 as KGHSH and CDR2 as LQKENI. CDR3 residues: CASSPGTAENYGYTF. The CDR3 DNA reads as TGTGCCAGCTCACCGGGGACAGCCGAGAACTATGGCTACACCTTC.

V and J are TRBV5-6 and TRBJ2-5, with D possibly TRBD1 on 5 matching bases. This CDR3 has 13 amino acids. V shed 3 bases and J shed 1 base, with 7 bases lying between them. Germline lookup yields CDR1 SGHDT and CDR2 YYEEEE. The CDR3 nucleotides read TGTGCCAGCAGCTCGGACACCCAAGAGACCCAGTACTTC. Translated, it gives CASSSDTQETQYF.

The chain uses TRBV10-2 and TRBJ2-7, with no clear D. Germline-derived CDR1 and CDR2 are WSHSY and SAAADI. The CDR3 length is 14 residues. Deletions cut 4 bases from V and 6 bases from J, with 16 bases between. Written as DNA, the CDR3 is TGCGCCAGCAGTGGCGGAGTACGTTCCGTCGAGCAGTACTTC. This sequence encodes CASSGGVRSVEQYF.

The rearrangement joins TRBV19 to TRBJ1-6; D is unclear. The CDR3 totals 13 residues. From germline, CDR1 is LNHDA and CDR2 SQIVND (reference sequence). With 3 bases removed from V and 8 bases from J, the gap between germline ends came to 8 bases. CDR3 sequence reads: CASSIIGDSPLHF. The CDR3 nucleotides read TGTGCCAGTAGTATCATTGGGGATTCACCCCTCCACTTT.

J is TRBJ2-7 and V is TRBV6-6; 7 nucleotides line up with TRBD2. The V segment lost 6 bases and the J segment 4 bases; nucleotides outside the gene matches: 9. The CDR3 extends over 14 amino acids. From germline, CDR1 is MNHNY and CDR2 SVGAGI (reference sequence). CDR3 nucleotides: TGTGCCAGCAGGGCACCTAGCGGCCGATACGAGCAGTACTTC. Protein: CASRAPSGRYEQYF.

This clone was picked up a small number of times. The chain couples TRBV6-1 to TRBJ1-1; maybe TRBD1 (6 bases). The V gene's germline CDR1 is MNHNS and CDR2 SASEGT. The CDR3 spans 14 residues. Trimming cost V 1 base and J 1 base, with 7 bases left between them. The CDR3 nucleotides are TGTGCCAGCAGTGAAGGGACAGCGAACACTGAAGCTTTCTTT. This gives the protein CASSEGTANTEAFF.

V gene TRBV9 combines with J gene TRBJ2-6, with 9 bases fitting TRBD1. V shed 0 bases, J shed 1 base, and the junction held 2 bases outside the gene matches. The CDR3 is made up of 17 amino acids. Germline assignment: CDR1 SGDLS and CDR2 YYNGEE. The CDR3 DNA sequence: TGTGCCAGCAGCGTAGACAGGGGGCGATCTGGGGCCAACGTCCTGACTTTC. Translated: CASSVDRGRSGANVLTF.

The chain recombines TRBV28 with TRBJ1-2, with TRBD1 as a possible D gene (6 bases). The V gene lost 2 bases and the J gene lost 5 bases, with 6 bases spanning the gap. Germline V gene sequence: CDR1 MDHEN, CDR2 SYDVKM. CDR3 length: 12 amino acids. The CDR3 DNA reads TGTGCCAGCAGTTTAACAGGGTATGGCTACACCTTC. Translated: CASSLTGYGYTF.

The genes are TRBV18 and TRBJ1-5; D uncertain. Trimming removed 4 bases from V and 8 bases from J, with 12 bases in between. The CDR3 runs to 13 residues. CDR1 and CDR2 (germline): KGHSH, LQKENI. The CDR3 sequence is CASSLGLQEPQHF. The CDR3 DNA sequence: TGTGCCAGCTCACTTGGGCTTCAGGAGCCCCAGCATTTT. Full variable domain (rest looked up from reference TRBV18 and TRBJ1-5): NAGVMQNPRHLVRRRGQEARLRCSPMKGHSHVYWYRQLPEEGLKFMVYLQKENIIDESGMPKERFSAEFPKEGPSILRIQQVVRGDSAAYFCASSLGLQEPQHFGDGTRLSIL.

CDR3 sequence reads: CASSLLRTGGGYTQYF. CDR3 sequence (DNA): TGTGCCAGCAGTCTTCTGCGGACAGGGGGCGGGTATACGCAGTATTTT. The rearrangement uses TRBV2 and TRBJ2-3; 11 nucleotides agree with TRBD1. Trimming at V came to 5 bases and at J to 7 bases, leaving 11 bases not matched to a gene. This CDR3 region has 16 residues. Germline V gives CDR1 SNHLY, CDR2 FYNNEI.

The V gene is TRBV10-3, the J gene TRBJ2-3, with no clear D. With 5 bases removed from V and 5 bases from J, the gap between germline ends came to 11 bases. The CDR3 length is 13 residues. The germline gives CDR1 ENHRY, CDR2 SYGVKD. CDR3 in amino acids: CAISPSWGDTQYF. CDR3 coding DNA: TGTGCCATCAGTCCCTCTTGGGGAGATACGCAGTATTTT.

This chain uses TRBV4-2 with TRBJ2-7, with 8 bases fitting TRBD2. Germline lookup yields CDR1 LGHNA and CDR2 YNFKEQ. V shed 4 bases and J 2 bases; nucleotides not matched to a gene: 10. This CDR3 has 16 amino acids. The CDR3 spells CASSLEVAGPTYEQYF. The CDR3, as DNA: TGTGCCAGCAGCCTCGAGGTAGCGGGGCCCACCTACGAGCAGTACTTC.

The V gene is TRBV4-1, the J gene TRBJ2-7; 7 bases map to TRBD2. J was trimmed by 3 bases and V by 1 base; bases with no gene match: 12. Germline CDR1 and CDR2: MGHRA and YSYEKL. This CDR3 spans 17 amino acids. Here the CDR3 DNA reads TGCGCCAGCAGCCAAGTCGGAGGACTAGAAAAAAACTACGAGCAGTACTTC. This codes for CASSQVGGLEKNYEQYF.

The chain has TRBV14 and TRBJ2-4; D is possibly TRBD1 (5 bases). Looked up from germline, CDR1 is SGHDN and CDR2 is FVKESK. This CDR3 spans 13 amino acids. Trimming took off 1 base at V and 6 bases at J, with 7 bases between the two ends. The CDR3 is CASSQADRNIQYF. The CDR3 DNA reads as TGTGCCAGCAGCCAAGCCGACAGAAACATTCAGTACTTC.

This clone appeared once. V gene TRBV6-4 combines with J gene TRBJ2-1; TRBD2 aligns across 8 bases. J was trimmed by 9 bases and V by 6 bases; bases with no gene match: 13. CDR1 and CDR2 from the germline V gene are MRHNA and SNTAGT. This CDR3 comprises 15 residues. CDR3 in DNA: TGTGCCAGCAGAAGGGAAGCGGGAGTGCCAAGTGAGCAGTTCTTC. It yields the protein CASRREAGVPSEQFF.

The genes are TRBV27 and TRBJ2-1; TRBD1 or TRBD2 may be the D gene (6 bases each). The CDR3 sequence is 17 residues long. V dropped 3 bases and J dropped 7 bases, with 22 bases sitting between them. The germline CDR1 and CDR2 sequences are MNHEY and SMNVEV (reference sequence). Here the CDR3 DNA reads TGTGCCAGCAGTTTGGTTGCGGTCCAGGGGAGGCCAAATGAGCAGTTCTTC. This translates into CASSLVAVQGRPNEQFF.